These 14 T cell receptor beta chains were all obtained from the same sample, sequenced in a study of CD8+CD57+ T cells in acquired aplastic anemia. CDR3 and TCR beta VDJ profiling relied on a genomic DNA template. TCRdb called the reads again in MiXCR, with one record for every CDR3 protein. Here the sample spans just over 400,000 distinct CDR3 sequences, 65% to 80% being singletons. Material: sorted CD4+, CD8+, or CD8+CD57+ T cells (not recorded which) from PBMCs. The receptors originated from a human donor in good health, serving as a control.

The chain links TRBV5-4 to TRBJ1-2, with D unresolved. Germline-derived CDR1 and CDR2 are SGHNT and YYREEE (reference sequence). The CDR3 is 15 amino acids. Trimming shortened V by 1 base and J by 4 bases, and 14 bases separated the two germline ends. In DNA, the CDR3 is TGTGCCAGCAGCTTGAACAGCGAGACGGGCTATGGCTACACCTTC. It codes for CASSLNSETGYGYTF. Together with reference TRBV5-4 and TRBJ1-2, the CDR3 gives the full variable domain: ETGVTQSPTHLIKTRGQQVTLRCSSQSGHNTVSWYQQALGQGPQFIFQYYREEENGRGNFPPRFSGLQFPNYSSELNVNALELDDSALYLCASSLNSETGYGYTFGSGTRLTVV.

For this clonotype: One junction end disagrees with the germline gene, perhaps due to a read error. The chain recombines TRBV7-2 with TRBJ1-1; 7 bases match TRBD1. In germline, CDR1 is SGHTA, CDR2 FQGNSA. The length of the CDR3 is 13 residues. The CDR3 sequence: CASSPGQVGGKLF. The CDR3 DNA follows: TGTGCCAGCAGCCCCGGACAGGTTGGGGGAAAATTGTTT.

This clonotype was counted a single time. A much bigger clone sits one base away, suggesting this may be a read error. The genes are TRBV6-5 and TRBJ2-2, with D tentatively TRBD1 or TRBD2 (5 bases each). Trimming took off 0 bases at V and 9 bases at J, with 11 bases between the two ends. The CDR3 loop spans 14 amino acids. Germline assignment: CDR1 MNHEY and CDR2 SVGAGI. The CDR3 region is CASSYSRGTRELFF. CDR3 DNA sequence: TGTGCCAGCAGTTACTCGAGGGGTACCAGGGAGCTGTTTTTT.

The chain couples TRBV6-4 to TRBJ2-2; either TRBD1 or TRBD2 may supply D (5 bases each). The CDR3 length is 13 residues. The germline V and J ends were trimmed by 10 bases and 6 bases, with 15 bases remaining between them. The germline V gene has CDR1 MRHNA and CDR2 SNTAGT. CDR3 sequence: CAICGARAGELFF. The DNA of the CDR3 is TGTGCCATTTGTGGGGCGAGGGCCGGGGAGCTGTTTTTT.

There are many counts of this clonotype. The chain is built from TRBV20-1 and TRBJ1-6, with a tentative D call TRBD1 (5 bases). The V gene's germline CDR1 is DFQATT and CDR2 SNEGSKA (reference sequence). CDR3 length equals 13 residues. V was trimmed by 2 bases and J by 10 bases, leaving 12 bases between them. The CDR3 reads CSARLLGGSPLHF. CDR3 DNA: TGCAGTGCTAGACTCTTGGGGGGGTCACCCCTCCACTTT.

The rearrangement links TRBV24-1 to TRBJ2-7, with 8 bases lining up with TRBD2. Losses at the gene ends were 3 bases for V and 9 bases for J; bases not matched to a gene: 9. This CDR3 is built from 14 residues. Germline values: CDR1 KGHDR, CDR2 SFDVKD. The CDR3 region is CATSDPRLASRQYF. The CDR3 DNA sequence: TGTGCCACCAGTGATCCTAGACTAGCGTCACGGCAGTACTTC.

This clonotype was counted many times. V is TRBV12-3 or TRBV12-4 and J is TRBJ1-4; D is perhaps TRBD1 (6 bases). The CDR3 runs 19 residues. Trimming removed 5 bases from V and 11 bases from J, with 33 bases in between. CDR3 in DNA: TGTGCCAGCAGTCCAGGGGAGGACAGATTTTCCCCGAACCTCGATAAACTGTTTTTT. The encoded protein is CASSPGEDRFSPNLDKLFF.

As regards this clonotype: One end of the junction fails to match germline, which may point to a read error. The chain combines TRBV19 with TRBJ1-4; possibly TRBD1 for D (5 bases). The CDR3 runs 17 residues. Germline CDR1 LNHDA, CDR2 SQIVND (reference sequence). CDR3 DNA: TGCGCCAGTAGTATCCTTGGCAGGGCAGCAACTAATGAAAAACTGTTTTTT. This encodes CASSILGRAATNEKLFF.

A word on this clonotype: At one end the junction does not follow the germline gene, possibly because of a read error. The gene calls are TRBV14 and TRBJ2-7, with TRBD2 matching 10 bases. CDR1 and CDR2 (germline): SGHDN, FVKESK. This CDR3 spans 15 amino acids. CDR3 in DNA: TGCGCCAGCAGTCCTTTAAGCGGGAGGGCCAACGAGCAGTACTTC. This translates into CASSPLSGRANEQYF.

In the case of this clonotype: Since no conserved phenylalanine or tryptophan closes the CDR3, a read error is the likely cause. The DNA is left out, because the CDR3 cannot be placed on it with certainty; the CDR3 is given as TCRdb lists it. The gene calls are TRBV9 and TRBJ2-6; the DNA was not compared with TRBD2, the D call given in the table. Germline V gene lookup returns CDR1 SGDLS and CDR2 YYNGEE. A total of 13 residues make up the CDR3, ends included. CDR3 protein: CAISESTGGRKTV.

CDR3 coding DNA: TGCAGCGTTGACCGGGACGGTCCGGAAGGCTACACCTTC. It yields the protein CSVDRDGPEGYTF. The chain recombines TRBV29-1 with TRBJ1-2; the D gene is possibly TRBD1 (5 bases). Trimming took 3 bases from V and 8 from J, leaving 16 bases between them. The CDR3 sequence is 13 residues long. Germline V gene sequence: CDR1 SQVTM, CDR2 ANQGSEA.

The chain links TRBV12-3 or TRBV12-4 to TRBJ2-1, with TRBD2 identical over 11 bases. CDR3 length equals 15 residues. Germline trimming cut 10 bases from V and 15 bases from J; bases unmatched to any gene: 20. CDR3 in DNA: TGTGCCATACGCTCAGATTTAGCGGGGGGGCCCCGTCGGTTCTTC. It codes for CAIRSDLAGGPRRFF.

This clonotype was picked up many times. This chain joins TRBV11-2 and TRBJ1-6, with 11 bases matching TRBD1. Trimming removed 2 bases from V and 9 bases from J; junction bases left unmatched: 6. CDR3 length: 16 residues. Germline V gene data show CDR1 as SGHAT and CDR2 as FQNNGV. CDR3 protein: CASSLNPGQGASPLHF. CDR3 nucleotide sequence: TGTGCCAGCAGCTTAAATCCCGGACAGGGGGCTTCACCCCTCCACTTT.

Regarding this clonotype: A read error may be the cause here, since a much bigger clone is one base away. This chain connects TRBV12-3 or TRBV12-4 to TRBJ2-3, with D possibly TRBD2 on 7 matching bases. The CDR3 loop spans 14 amino acids. Trimming stripped 4 bases from V and 5 bases from J, with 13 bases between. The CDR3 coding sequence is TGTGCCAGCAGTTACGGGGGGCTGGGAGATACGCAGTATTTT. As protein: CASSYGGLGDTQYF.